A single sample is the source of the 31 T cell receptor beta chains below, sequenced in a study of blood T cells in healthy people across ages (dated by TCRdb to 2015 to 2017). Library preparation was by 5' RACE. Sequencing was carried out with an Illumina HiSeq 2500. A second about 7 to 12 cycle PCR used a sample-barcoded 5' primer and a J-beta primer mix. The public reads were reanalyzed by TCRdb: fastp trimming at Q25, MiXCR alignment, in-frame beta chains only. Identical CDR3 protein sequences are pooled into one entry, listed with their most common genes and DNA. The sample contains some 880,000 distinct CDR3 sequences, about 37% of them found a single time. Under 15% of the sample belongs to the ten largest clones. Sequenced material: blood. These receptor sequences come from a man aged 18 to 30 in good health.

This CDR3 reads CASSLASDGRGYTF. The CDR3 DNA reads TGTGCCAGCAGTTTAGCCTCCGACGGACGTGGCTACACCTTC. J is TRBJ1-2 and V is TRBV27; D not certain. Germline CDR1 MNHEY, CDR2 SMNVEV (reference sequence). The CDR3 sequence is 14 residues long. The ends were cut back, 2 bases at V and 7 bases at J, with 14 bases in the middle.

This rearrangement joins TRBV4-3 to TRBJ2-4; 10 nucleotides line up with TRBD1. Near its end, the DNA agrees better with TRBJ2-7, so the J call may be wrong. Germline CDR1 reads LGHNA; CDR2 reads YSLEER. The CDR3 covers 16 residues. DNA for the CDR3: TGCGCCAGCAGCCAAGGAGCCGGGACAGGGGTCTACGAGCAGTACTTC. As protein: CASSQGAGTGVYEQYF.

The chain uses TRBV5-1 and TRBJ2-2; 9 bases align to TRBD1. This CDR3 has 15 amino acids. Germline CDR1 reads SGHRS; CDR2 reads YFSETQ. The V and J ends lost 4 bases and 4 bases, in that order; junction bases with no gene match: 5. The CDR3 protein is CASSPETGGTGELFF. CDR3 sequence (DNA): TGCGCCAGCAGCCCCGAGACAGGGGGCACCGGGGAGCTGTTTTTT. Filled out from reference TRBV5-1 and TRBJ2-2, the complete variable domain reads KAGVTQTPRYLIKTRGQQVTLSCSPISGHRSVSWYQQTPGQGLQFLFEYFSETQRNKGNFPGRFSGRQFSNSRSEMNVSTLELGDSALYLCASSPETGGTGELFFGEGSRLTVL.

The rearrangement links TRBV9 to TRBJ2-7, with D maybe TRBD1 (6 bases). Germline-derived CDR1 and CDR2 are SGDLS and YYNGEE. The V and J ends lost 4 bases and 0 bases respectively, with 11 bases between them. The CDR3 is made up of 14 amino acids. CDR3 sequence reads: CASSTSTGSYEQYF. As DNA, the CDR3 is TGTGCCAGCAGCACCTCGACAGGCTCCTACGAGCAGTACTTC.

This chain links TRBV5-8 with TRBJ2-3; 12 nucleotides line up with TRBD1. This CDR3 is 16 amino acids long. V was pared by 4 bases and J by 5 bases, with 8 bases of the junction left unmatched. Germline CDR1 SGHTS, CDR2 YDEGEE. The CDR3 reads CASSPGTGGQGDTQYF. CDR3 nucleotide sequence: TGTGCCAGCAGCCCCGGGACAGGGGGCCAGGGAGATACGCAGTATTTT.

CDR3 bases: TGCAGTGCTAGAGGGCCCGGACTAGCGGGATATCGAGATACGCAGTATTTT. Its translation: CSARGPGLAGYRDTQYF. This rearrangement joins TRBV20-1 to TRBJ2-3, with TRBD2 matching over 12 bases. V lost 1 base and J lost 5; bases outside the gene matches: 10. CDR1 is DFQATT, CDR2 SNEGSKA, per germline (reference sequence). This CDR3 region has 17 residues.

This clonotype was seen ten or more times. J is TRBJ2-1 and V is TRBV6-6; possible D gene TRBD1, 6 bases. The V end lost 7 bases, the J end lost 1 base, and 17 bases lay between the germline ends. This CDR3 spans 16 amino acids. From germline, CDR1 is MNHNY and CDR2 SVGAGI (reference sequence). The CDR3 bases are TGTGCCAGCACTGTGGGGACAACCTTTTCCTACAATGAGCAGTTCTTC. Residues: CASTVGTTFSYNEQFF.

The genes are TRBV11-1 and TRBJ2-5; TRBD1 might be the D (6 bases). Trimming removed 6 bases from V and 2 bases from J, with 13 bases in between. Germline CDR1 reads SGHAT; CDR2 reads FQDESV (reference sequence). This CDR3 contains 14 residues. Here the CDR3 reads CASRLTGAQETQYF. CDR3 sequence (DNA): TGTGCCAGCAGATTGACAGGCGCGCAAGAGACCCAGTACTTC.

The chain links TRBV5-1 to TRBJ2-5; D not certain. Trimming cost V 0 bases and J 2 bases, with 17 bases left between them. The CDR3 is made up of 17 amino acids. Germline CDR1 SGHRS, CDR2 YFSETQ. In nucleotides, the CDR3 is TGCGCCAGCAGCTTGGACGACAAAGCAATTGTACAAGAGACCCAGTACTTC. It codes for CASSLDDKAIVQETQYF.

This clonotype was found once. One end of the junction does not line up with germline, which may come from a read error. The rearrangement uses TRBV20-1 and TRBJ2-3; 7 nucleotides line up with TRBD1. The V gene's germline CDR1 is DFQATT and CDR2 SNEGSKA (reference sequence). CDR3 size: 14 residues. DNA for the CDR3: TGCAGTGCTAGACCGGGACAGTCAACAGAGACGCAGTATTTT. Translating gives CSARPGQSTETQYF.

The chain has TRBV7-2 and TRBJ1-5; D might be TRBD1 (5 bases). Germline CDR1 SGHTA, CDR2 FQGNSA. This CDR3 contains 14 residues. The germline V and J ends were trimmed by 5 bases and 2 bases, with 10 bases remaining between them. CDR3 protein: CASSPGLRNQPQHF. CDR3 DNA: TGTGCCAGCAGCCCGGGACTTCGCAATCAGCCCCAGCATTTT.

The J gene is TRBJ1-1, the V gene TRBV5-6; D is undetermined. The V gene's germline CDR1 is SGHDT and CDR2 YYEEEE. CDR3 length: 13 amino acids. The germline V and J ends were trimmed by 4 bases and 4 bases, with 11 bases remaining between them. The CDR3 DNA sequence: TGTGCCAGCAGCCGGGTTGAGGGCACTGAAGCTTTCTTT. Its translation is CASSRVEGTEAFF.

This clonotype was picked up a small number of times. This chain joins TRBV30 and TRBJ2-5; TRBD1 matches at 8 bases. Germline lookup yields CDR1 GTSNPN and CDR2 SVGIG (reference sequence). V lost 5 bases to trimming and J lost 4 bases; unmatched junction nucleotides: 6. This CDR3 region has 13 residues. The CDR3 is CAWDRGTGETQYF. As DNA, the CDR3 is TGTGCCTGGGACAGGGGTACGGGAGAGACCCAGTACTTC.

This clonotype occurred many times. V and J are TRBV7-2 and TRBJ2-5; D call uncertain. The CDR3 consists of 16 residues. The germline V and J ends were trimmed by 0 bases and 2 bases, with 13 bases remaining between them. The germline V gene has CDR1 SGHTA and CDR2 FQGNSA. CDR3 sequence reads: CASSLALGQSQETQYF. The CDR3 nucleotides read TGTGCCAGCAGCTTAGCGCTTGGCCAGTCTCAAGAGACCCAGTACTTC.

The V and J genes are TRBV7-9 and TRBJ2-1; D remains ambiguous. The CDR3 has 15 amino acids. From germline, CDR1 is SEHNR and CDR2 FQNEAQ (reference sequence). Trimming removed 5 bases at V and 0 bases at J, with 11 bases between. DNA for the CDR3: TGTGCCAGCAGCCCGGACCCTAGCTCCTACAATGAGCAGTTCTTC. Its translation: CASSPDPSSYNEQFF.

Concerning this clonotype: The junction and the germline gene differ at one end; a read error may be behind it. Written as DNA, the CDR3 is TGCGCCAGCTCACCGATGTGGCAGGGTGACTACAATGAGCAGTACTTC. It yields the protein CASSPMWQGDYNEQYF. The chain is built from TRBV18 and TRBJ2-5; perhaps D is TRBD1 or TRBD2 (5 bases each). CDR1 KGHSH and CDR2 LQKENI come from the germline V gene. This CDR3 is built from 16 residues. The full variable domain, completed using reference TRBV18 and TRBJ2-5, is NAGVMQNPRHLVRRRGQEARLRCSPMKGHSHVYWYRQLPEEGLKFMVYLQKENIIDESGMPKERFSAEFPKEGPSILRIQQVVRGDSAAYFCASSPMWQGDYNEQYFGPGTRLLVL.

V is TRBV4-2 and J is TRBJ2-5; D gene uncertain. Trimming stripped 4 bases from V and 2 bases from J, with 14 bases between. The CDR3 is made up of 15 amino acids. Germline V gene lookup returns CDR1 LGHNA and CDR2 YNFKEQ. CDR3 bases: TGTGCCAGCAGCCCACAGCTGGGCCCTCAAGAGACCCAGTACTTC. Protein product: CASSPQLGPQETQYF.

The chain employs TRBV7-2 and TRBJ2-3; D could derive from TRBD1 or TRBD2 (6 bases each). CDR1 is SGHTA and CDR2 is FQGNSA in the germline V gene. V was cut by 5 bases and J by 8 bases, with 17 bases left in between. The CDR3 has 14 residues. The CDR3 sequence: CASSPMTGATTQYF. Here the CDR3 DNA reads TGTGCCAGCAGCCCAATGACGGGGGCCACTACGCAGTATTTT.

The J gene is TRBJ2-5, the V gene TRBV15, with D possibly TRBD1 on 5 matching bases. Germline V gives CDR1 LNHNV, CDR2 YYDKDF (reference sequence). The CDR3 is made up of 17 amino acids. V lost 0 bases and J lost 5, with 19 bases in between. The CDR3 protein is CATSRDFPREVWETQYF. The CDR3 coding sequence is TGTGCCACCAGCAGAGATTTTCCCAGGGAAGTATGGGAGACCCAGTACTTC.

The rearrangement joins TRBV11-2 to TRBJ2-7; TRBD2 aligns across 9 bases. This CDR3 is 15 amino acids long. The ends lost 4 bases at V and 5 bases at J; junction bases unmatched: 9. Germline lookup yields CDR1 SGHAT and CDR2 FQNNGV. In DNA form, the CDR3 reads TGTGCCAGCAGCTGTGACGCGGGGGGGAGAAACGAGCAGTACTTC. This sequence encodes CASSCDAGGRNEQYF.

The chain recombines TRBV12-3 or TRBV12-4 with TRBJ1-5; no clear D. The V end was cut by 6 bases, the J end by 3 bases, with 12 bases between. The CDR3 totals 14 residues. The CDR3 nucleotides are TGTGCCAGCAGCCTCACCGCACACAATCAGCCCCAGCATTTT. Translated: CASSLTAHNQPQHF.

V and J are TRBV7-9 and TRBJ2-1, with 8 nucleotides matching TRBD2. This CDR3 is built from 18 residues. CDR1 SEHNR and CDR2 FQNEAQ come from the germline V gene (reference sequence). The V segment lost 2 bases and the J segment 5 bases; nucleotides outside the gene matches: 14. The CDR3: CASSLREYLAGQNNEQFF. Here the CDR3 DNA reads TGTGCCAGCAGCTTAAGGGAATACCTAGCGGGCCAGAACAATGAGCAGTTCTTC.

This clonotype was detected a few times. The chain carries TRBV5-1 and TRBJ2-2; D is uncertain. CDR3 length: 15 amino acids. Trimming removed 0 bases at V and 1 base at J, with 7 bases between. CDR1 and CDR2 from the germline V gene are SGHRS and YFSETQ. The CDR3 sequence is CASSLDHLNTGELFF. DNA of the CDR3: TGCGCCAGCAGCTTGGATCACCTGAACACCGGGGAGCTGTTTTTT. Full variable domain (missing parts from reference TRBV5-1 and TRBJ2-2): KAGVTQTPRYLIKTRGQQVTLSCSPISGHRSVSWYQQTPGQGLQFLFEYFSETQRNKGNFPGRFSGRQFSNSRSEMNVSTLELGDSALYLCASSLDHLNTGELFFGEGSRLTVL.

This chain connects TRBV3-1 to TRBJ2-5; D possibly corresponds to TRBD2 (7 bases). Germline V CDR1 and CDR2: LGHDT, YNNKEL (reference sequence). This CDR3 spans 14 amino acids. Deletions cut 1 base from V and 5 bases from J, with 11 bases between. CDR3 amino acids: CASSQAGGVETQYF. The CDR3 DNA follows: TGTGCCAGCAGCCAAGCGGGGGGCGTGGAGACCCAGTACTTC.

Many counts were recorded for this clonotype. CDR3 loop: CASSADYGYTF. CDR3 DNA sequence: TGTGCCAGCAGTGCGGACTATGGCTACACCTTC. This rearrangement joins TRBV2 to TRBJ1-2; D not resolved. CDR1 SNHLY and CDR2 FYNNEI come from the germline V gene. V shed 4 bases and J shed 3 bases, with 3 bases lying between them. This CDR3 has 11 amino acids.

The chain links TRBV3-1 to TRBJ2-1; 11 bases agree with TRBD2. The end of the DNA is better explained by TRBJ2-7, so the J call may be wrong. This CDR3 is 16 amino acids long. The germline gives CDR1 LGHDT, CDR2 YNNKEL (reference sequence). DNA for the CDR3: TGTGCCAGCAGCCACCAAATAGCGGGGGGGAACAATGAGCAGTACTTC. It is translated as CASSHQIAGGNNEQYF.

This clonotype was detected many times. This sequence joins TRBV7-3 and TRBJ1-2; possibly TRBD1 for D (6 bases). The V and J ends lost 4 bases and 6 bases respectively, with 6 bases between them. This CDR3 has 11 amino acids. Germline values: CDR1 SGHTA, CDR2 FQGTGA. This CDR3 is CASSSGDGYTF. The CDR3 region has the DNA TGTGCCAGCAGCTCAGGGGATGGCTACACCTTC.

Only a few counts were recorded for this clonotype. V is TRBV20-1 and J is TRBJ2-7; TRBD2 matches 7 bases. J gave up 0 bases and V 5 bases, and 13 bases lay outside the gene matches. This CDR3 contains 16 residues. Germline-derived CDR1 and CDR2 are DFQATT and SNEGSKA (reference sequence). For the CDR3, the DNA is TGCAGTGCTTTTGGACTAGATGGGGGTAGCTCCTACGAGCAGTACTTC. Protein: CSAFGLDGGSSYEQYF.

The table lists this clonotype with a few counts. The J gene is TRBJ2-3, the V gene TRBV12-3 or TRBV12-4; D ambiguous. Trimming cost V 8 bases and J 1 base, with 7 bases left between them. The CDR3 is 12 amino acids. In DNA, the CDR3 is TGTGCCAGCGGGGTTCGCACAGATACGCAGTATTTT. It encodes CASGVRTDTQYF.

J is TRBJ1-4 and V is TRBV4-2, with D perhaps TRBD1 (5 bases). The CDR3 covers 19 residues. The germline V and J ends were trimmed by 0 bases and 2 bases, with 19 bases remaining between them. Germline V gene data show CDR1 as LGHNA and CDR2 as YNFKEQ. The CDR3 is CASSQDPTGFQATNEKLFF. CDR3 nucleotides: TGTGCCAGCAGCCAAGACCCCACAGGATTCCAGGCCACTAATGAAAAACTGTTTTTT.

This clonotype showed up many times. This sequence joins TRBV20-1 and TRBJ1-5; D uncertain. The CDR3 runs to 14 residues. Germline V gives CDR1 DFQATT, CDR2 SNEGSKA (reference sequence). The germline V and J ends were trimmed by 6 bases and 3 bases, with 15 bases remaining between them. CDR3 DNA: TGCAGTGCCATCGGCGGCGAGGACAATCAGCCCCAGCATTTT. Protein: CSAIGGEDNQPQHF.